The clone carrying this T cell receptor (beta chain) is medium-sized within its sample. The data belong to a study of blood T cell repertoires in COVID-19. The germline V gene encodes CDR1 SGHVS and CDR2 FNYEAQ. V dropped 5 bases and J dropped 0; count of bases not matched to a gene: 14. The CDR3 is 18 amino acids. Profiling relied on immunoSEQ multiplex PCR, and the TCRdb table lists in-frame clones only, not all of them. The sample carries approximately 61,000 clones, roughly 71% recorded once. The material sequenced was peripheral blood. The chain joins TRBV7-6 to TRBJ2-7; 9 nucleotides align to TRBD2. This clonotype originated in a human donor in a cohort sampled during active COVID-19. CDR3 protein: CASSNVSRGGSSSYEQYF. CDR3 in DNA: TGTGCCAGCAGCAATGTTTCGCGGGGGGGTTCAAGCTCCTACGAGCAGTACTTC.